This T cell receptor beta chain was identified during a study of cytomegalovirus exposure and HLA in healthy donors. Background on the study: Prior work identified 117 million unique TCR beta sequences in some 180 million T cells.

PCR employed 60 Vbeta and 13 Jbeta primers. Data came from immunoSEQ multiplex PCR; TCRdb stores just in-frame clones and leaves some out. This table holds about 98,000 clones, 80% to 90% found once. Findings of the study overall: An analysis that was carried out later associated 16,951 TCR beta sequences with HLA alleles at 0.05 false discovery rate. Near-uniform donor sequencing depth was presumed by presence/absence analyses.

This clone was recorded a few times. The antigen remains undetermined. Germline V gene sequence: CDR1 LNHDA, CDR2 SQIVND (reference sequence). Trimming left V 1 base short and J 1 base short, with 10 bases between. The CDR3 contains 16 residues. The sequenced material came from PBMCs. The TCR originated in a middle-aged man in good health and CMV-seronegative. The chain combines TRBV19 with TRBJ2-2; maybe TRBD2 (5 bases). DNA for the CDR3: TGTGCCAGTAGTATAGTCGGGGTCCAGAACACCGGGGAGCTGTTTTTT. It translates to CASSIVGVQNTGELFF.